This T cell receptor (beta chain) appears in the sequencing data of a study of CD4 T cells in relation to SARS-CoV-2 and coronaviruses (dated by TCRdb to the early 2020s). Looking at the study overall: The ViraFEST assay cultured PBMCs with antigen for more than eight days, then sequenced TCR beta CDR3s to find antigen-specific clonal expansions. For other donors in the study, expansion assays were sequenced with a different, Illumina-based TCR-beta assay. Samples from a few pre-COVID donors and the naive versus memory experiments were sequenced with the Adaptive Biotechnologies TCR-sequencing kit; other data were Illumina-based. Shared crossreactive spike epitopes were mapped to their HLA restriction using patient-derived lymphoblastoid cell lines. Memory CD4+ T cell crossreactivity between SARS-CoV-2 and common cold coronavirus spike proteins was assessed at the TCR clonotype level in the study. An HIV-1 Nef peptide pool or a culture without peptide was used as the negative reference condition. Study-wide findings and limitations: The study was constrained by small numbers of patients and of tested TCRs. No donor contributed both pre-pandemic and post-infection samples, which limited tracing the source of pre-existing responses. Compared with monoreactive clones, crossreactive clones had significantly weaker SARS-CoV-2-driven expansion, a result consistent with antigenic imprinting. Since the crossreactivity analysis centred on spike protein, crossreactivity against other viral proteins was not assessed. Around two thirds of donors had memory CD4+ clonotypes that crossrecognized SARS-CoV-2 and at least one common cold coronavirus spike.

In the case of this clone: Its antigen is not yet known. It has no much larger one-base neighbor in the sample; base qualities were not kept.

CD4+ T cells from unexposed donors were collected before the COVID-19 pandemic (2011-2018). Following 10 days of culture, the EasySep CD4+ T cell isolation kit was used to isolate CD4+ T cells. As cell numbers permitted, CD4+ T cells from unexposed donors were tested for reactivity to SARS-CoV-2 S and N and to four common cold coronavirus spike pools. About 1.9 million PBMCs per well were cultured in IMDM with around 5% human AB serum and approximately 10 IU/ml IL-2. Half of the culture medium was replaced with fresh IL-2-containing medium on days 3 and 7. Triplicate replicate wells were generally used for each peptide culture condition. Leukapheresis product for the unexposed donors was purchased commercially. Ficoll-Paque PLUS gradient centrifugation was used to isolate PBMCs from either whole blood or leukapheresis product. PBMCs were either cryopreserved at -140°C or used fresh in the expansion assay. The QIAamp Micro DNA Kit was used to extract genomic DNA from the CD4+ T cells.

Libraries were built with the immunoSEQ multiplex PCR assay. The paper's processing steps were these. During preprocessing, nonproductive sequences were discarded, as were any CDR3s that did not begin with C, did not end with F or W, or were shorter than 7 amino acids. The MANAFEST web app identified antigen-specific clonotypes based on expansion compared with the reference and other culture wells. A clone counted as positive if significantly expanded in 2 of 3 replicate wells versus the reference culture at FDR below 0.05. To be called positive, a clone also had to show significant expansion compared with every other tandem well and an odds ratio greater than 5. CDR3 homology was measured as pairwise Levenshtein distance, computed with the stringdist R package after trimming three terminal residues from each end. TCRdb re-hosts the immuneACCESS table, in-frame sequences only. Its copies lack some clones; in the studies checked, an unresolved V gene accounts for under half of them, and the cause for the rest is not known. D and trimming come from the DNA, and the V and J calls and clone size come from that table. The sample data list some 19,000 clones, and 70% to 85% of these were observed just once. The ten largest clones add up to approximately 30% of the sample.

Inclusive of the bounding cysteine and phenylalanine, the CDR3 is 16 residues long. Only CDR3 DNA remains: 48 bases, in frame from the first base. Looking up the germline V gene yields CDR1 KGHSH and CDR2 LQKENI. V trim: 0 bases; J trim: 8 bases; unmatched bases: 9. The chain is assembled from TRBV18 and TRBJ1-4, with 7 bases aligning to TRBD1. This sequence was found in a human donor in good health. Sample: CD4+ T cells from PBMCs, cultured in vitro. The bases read TGTGCCAGCTCACCACCTGGTTTGCCGGACAGGGAAAAACTGTTTTTT. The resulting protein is CASSPPGLPDREKLFF.